This TCR beta chain was retrieved from a study of identical twins. From germline, CDR1 is DFQATT and CDR2 SNEGSKA (reference sequence). Trimming stripped 3 bases from V and 7 bases from J, with 13 bases between. This CDR3 comprises 12 residues. TCRdb used MiXCR to reprocess the 5' RACE reads, holding one entry per CDR3 protein. The data contain about 900,000 distinct CDR3 sequences, roughly 12% of them singletons. The sample was also reused in another study, on yellow fever vaccine responses in identical twins.

The V call is TRBV20-1, the J call TRBJ2-7; tentatively, D is TRBD2 (5 bases). The sample was PBMCs. This receptor was obtained from a woman aged 18-35 years in good health. The CDR3, as DNA: TGCAGTGCTAGTGCGAGCTCGGGGGAGCAGTACGTC. This gives the protein CSASASSGEQYV.